This paragraph covers one TCR beta chain sequence. Its antigen is not known. Time point indicated: week 5, during vaccination. The content of each vaccine dose was 300 ug of mutant IDH1 20-mer peptide, and topical imiquimod accompanied it. Germline V lookup: CDR1 SGHRS, CDR2 YFSETQ. V was pared by 4 bases and J by 1 base, with 11 bases between. This CDR3 contains 14 residues. This record belongs to a study of a mutant IDH1 vaccine in newly diagnosed glioma. Study summary: Vaccines began 4-6 weeks after radiotherapy alone, or with temozolomide cycles.

Method: immunoSEQ multiplex PCR; TCRdb's copy keeps in-frame clones and lacks some. The data show around 32,000 clones, about 90% seen once. The sample in question was peripheral blood mononuclear cells (PBMCs), obtained from a glioma patient whose treatment included an IDH1 peptide vaccine. The clonotype originates from a middle-aged woman with glioma. Some clones in this sample may be carry-over from other donors' samples. The chain employs TRBV5-1 and TRBJ1-1; weak D call: TRBD1 (5 bases). In DNA form, the CDR3 reads TGCGCCAGCAGCGCCCTTGGACAGAACACTGAAGCTTTCTTT. Residues: CASSALGQNTEAFF.